Here is one T cell receptor beta chain with its context. Its antigen is currently unknown. In chemo-refractory metastatic non-small-cell lung cancer, patients got ipilimumab CTLA-4 blockade together with focal radiation. The data belong to a study of radiotherapy plus CTLA-4 blockade in lung cancer. Regarding the study as a whole: Blood saw expansion of tumor-derived TCR clones after radiotherapy plus ipilimumab.

Clones were read by immunoSEQ multiplex PCR, and TCRdb kept only the in-frame ones, dropping some. Here the sample spans around 30,000 clones, about 70% being singletons. The sequenced sample was peripheral blood, obtained from a patient treated with radiotherapy plus ipilimumab. The source is a human donor with non-small cell lung cancer whose response to radiotherapy plus ipilimumab could not be evaluated.

The CDR3 spells CASSQQGYTEAFF. The CDR3, as DNA: TGCGCCAGCAGCCAGCAGGGATACACTGAAGCTTTCTTT. The rearrangement links TRBV4-1 to TRBJ1-1; perhaps TRBD1 as D (5 bases). Germline V CDR1 and CDR2: MGHRA, YSYEKL. The CDR3 sequence is 13 residues long. Trimming left V 3 bases short and J 3 bases short, with 8 bases between.